A selection of T cell receptor beta chains follows, all from one sample in a study of shared clonotypes between healthy human individuals. The data were produced by immunoSEQ multiplex PCR, yet TCRdb's version contains in-frame clones alone and is incomplete. The repertoire holds about 380,000 clones, with around 96% as singletons. Sequencing was done on a sample of memory CD8+ T cells sorted from blood. The origin of the receptors is a man aged 25-45 years in good health. Each CDR3 is given without its conserved first and last residue. Not all rows give a size; the values are once, few, many and, for expanded clones, a class.

J gene | clone size | V gene | CDR3 protein
TRBJ2-1 | . | TRBV2 | ASSGLIGDVGEQF
TRBJ1-2 | . | TRBV6-1 | ASTEAVSGVYGYT
TRBJ2-3 | . | TRBV29-1 | SVPRGLSQY
TRBJ2-7 | . | TRBV7-8 | ASSLGTYEQY
TRBJ2-3 | . | TRBV30 | AWSVNRGTDTQY
TRBJ1-2 | once | TRBV27 | ASSWDRGNYGYT
TRBJ2-7 | . | TRBV7-9 | ASSSGSSYEQY
TRBJ1-1 | . | TRBV6-9 | ASTKRGENTEAF
TRBJ1-3 | . | TRBV5-1 | ASSGGQASGNTIY
TRBJ2-7 | . | TRBV7-2 | ASSPRDRGYEQY
TRBJ1-2 | . | TRBV18 | ASSPIGGGGYGYT
TRBJ2-7 | . | TRBV20-1 | SGDAAYEQY
TRBJ2-2 | . | TRBV5-1 | ASSFTGELF
TRBJ1-3 | . | TRBV18 | ASSPTSSGNTIY
TRBJ1-4 | . | TRBV10-3 | AIRDEGGSEKLF
TRBJ1-3 | . | TRBV13 | ASSLHSGNTIY
TRBJ2-7 | . | TRBV27 | ASSFGAGGNYEQY
TRBJ1-4 | . | TRBV11-2 | ASSGQTNEKLF
TRBJ2-3 | . | TRBV7-2 | ASSRISSPASTDTQY
TRBJ1-2 | once | TRBV28 | ASSTILQGRGYT
TRBJ1-2 | . | TRBV12-2 | ASRLKNYGYT
TRBJ2-7 | . | TRBV5-1 | ASSPTAPSYEQY
TRBJ1-4 | once | TRBV5-1 | ASSLRSANEKLF
TRBJ1-3 | once | TRBV7-2 | ASSPTVVARSGNTIY
TRBJ2-7 | . | TRBV2 | ASSEALIGGGRDEQY
TRBJ1-1 | few | TRBV4-1 | ASSQAGNTEAF
TRBJ1-5 | . | TRBV29-1 | SVQKFRRQGDSNQPQH
TRBJ2-1 | . | TRBV7-9 | ASSLVRLALSSYNEQF
TRBJ2-3 | . | TRBV28 | ASLYRVIPLSNTQY
TRBJ2-3 | . | TRBV18 | ASSPPASGPTDTQY
TRBJ1-6 | . | TRBV6-5 | AQSPLH
TRBJ2-5 | . | TRBV29-1 | SVGTGEETQY